Detailed here is one T cell receptor (beta chain). Its antigen is not known. The entry originates in a study of CD8 T cells in Susac syndrome. The study, taken as a whole, reports: CD4+ T cell repertoires in Susac syndrome exhibited no evidence of clonal expansion.

The CDR3 totals 15 residues. With 1 base clipped from V and 5 bases from J, the junction kept 5 bases outside the gene matches. Germline values: CDR1 MGHRA, CDR2 YSYEKL. Random hexamers were used to reverse transcribe 0.5 to 1 ug of RNA. TCRdb ran MiXCR on the immunoSEQ multiplex PCR reads and lists one entry per CDR3 protein. The table includes 150,000 to 200,000 distinct CDR3 sequences, 85% to 95% detected once. Patients with Susac syndrome met diagnostic criteria that were recently defined for definite or probable disease. The sequence was collected from a human donor with Susac syndrome. The chain uses TRBV4-1 and TRBJ1-2, with 9 nucleotides matching TRBD1. Sequenced: CD4+ T cells from PBMCs. The chain's CDR3 is CASSQVVGQGYGYTF. The DNA of the CDR3 is TGCGCCAGCAGCCAAGTGGTTGGACAGGGGTATGGCTACACCTTC.